Included here is one TCR beta chain sequence, with context. In the authors' workflow: Estimates of nucleated cell counts were drawn from the amplification of reference gene primers. Measured with immunoSEQ multiplex PCR; TCRdb has only the in-frame clones, and not every one. V, J and clone size reflect that table, while D and trimming were determined from the DNA. The data hold around 180,000 clones, with 86% observed a single time. J lost 3 bases, V lost 8 bases, and 17 bases had no gene match. CDR1 is MDHEN, CDR2 SYDVKM, per germline. This CDR3 region has 19 residues. These data belong to a study of blood T cell repertoires in COVID-19.

The sequenced material came from peripheral blood. The source is a man in his 70s with active or convalescent COVID-19. The genes are TRBV28 and TRBJ2-1; 12 bases map to TRBD2. CDR3 loop: CASRGPPTGTSGLYNEQFF. The CDR3 nucleotides are TGTGCCAGCCGGGGGCCACCGACCGGGACTAGCGGGCTCTACAATGAGCAGTTCTTC.